This TCR beta chain was observed in a study of blood T cell repertoires in COVID-19. Study-level background: There were acute and convalescent COVID-19 samples, and they came from the United States, Italy and Spain. PBMCs, B-cell-depleted T cells, or T cells were the source of the cDNA or gDNA that made up the material.

Original analysis: The authors estimated nucleated cell counts from reference gene primer amplification. TCRdb keeps only in-frame clones here, not all; method: immunoSEQ multiplex PCR. V, J and clone size derive from that table, while D and trimming were established from the DNA sequence. The top ten clones hold 0.6% to 0.9% of a sample with 150,000 to 250,000 clones, roughly 94% of them seen once. During active infection, Seattle patients enrolled and were then monitored through disease. The V gene end was trimmed by 1 base and the J gene end by 1 base; junction bases not matched to a gene: 8. Germline V CDR1 and CDR2: LGHNA, YNFKEQ. The CDR3 runs 18 residues.

The sequence was obtained from a man aged 30-40 years with COVID-19, enrolled during active disease. Sequencing was done on a sample of peripheral blood. The V and J genes are TRBV4-2 and TRBJ2-2; TRBD2 aligns across 8 bases. The CDR3 DNA reads TGTGCCAGCAGCCAAGGTACGAGCGGGGGAGGGAACACCGGGGAGCTGTTTTTT. Translation: CASSQGTSGGGNTGELFF.